A single sample gave rise to the 17 T cell receptor beta chains below, sequenced in a study of response to subunit inactivated influenza vaccine. TCRdb analysed the RT-PCR reads with MiXCR anew, one entry per CDR3 protein. The sample shows approximately 700,000 distinct CDR3 sequences, about 15% of them seen only once. The material sequenced was PBMCs from blood, taken about 12 days after vaccination. These receptors were obtained from a man aged 50 to 59 who received an inactivated influenza vaccine.

This clonotype was counted between two and nine times. The chain is built from TRBV7-2 and TRBJ1-5; TRBD1 might be the D (5 bases). Trimming stripped 0 bases from V and 6 bases from J, with 15 bases between. Germline V CDR1 and CDR2: SGHTA, FQGNSA. The CDR3 length is 16 residues. The CDR3 DNA sequence: TGTGCCAGCAGCTTAGCGCCGGGGCCAAATTTTCAGCCCCAGCATTTT. This sequence encodes CASSLAPGPNFQPQHF.

The sample holds a few counts of this clonotype. The chain is built from TRBV20-1 and TRBJ1-5; D unclear. V was cut by 3 bases and J by 2 bases, with 8 bases left in between. CDR1 and CDR2 (germline): DFQATT, SNEGSKA (reference sequence). CDR3 size: 13 residues. The CDR3 coding sequence is TGCAGTGCTAGGGGCGGGGGCAATCAGCCCCAGCATTTT. Translating it yields CSARGGGNQPQHF.

This chain joins TRBV7-9 and TRBJ1-5; D is undetermined. In germline, CDR1 is SEHNR, CDR2 FQNEAQ (reference sequence). Trimming took 3 bases from V and 2 from J, leaving 11 bases between them. The CDR3 length is 15 residues. DNA for the CDR3: TGTGCCAGCAGCTTTGGGTCGTCGGGCAATCAGCCCCAGCATTTT. Translation gives CASSFGSSGNQPQHF. Full variable domain (rest looked up from reference TRBV7-9 and TRBJ1-5): DTGVSQNPRHKITKRGQNVTFRCDPISEHNRLYWYRQTLGQGPEFLTYFQNEAQLEKSRLLSDRFSAERPKGSFSTLEIQRTEQGDSAMYLCASSFGSSGNQPQHFGDGTRLSIL.

For this clonotype: Its ends do not fully match the called genes, so a read error is possible. The gene calls are TRBV4-2 and TRBJ1-4; tentative D call: TRBD1 (5 bases). This CDR3 has 15 residues. Germline-derived CDR1 and CDR2 are LGHNA and YNFKEQ. Written as DNA, the CDR3 is TGTGCCAGCACCCAAAGAGGGGCAACTAATGAAAAACTGTTTTTT. As protein: CASTQRGATNEKLFF.

This clonotype was detected a few times. The chain couples TRBV29-1 to TRBJ2-1; D remains ambiguous. There are 11 residues in the CDR3. Trimming took off 2 bases at V and 2 bases at J, with 1 base between the two ends. The germline CDR1 and CDR2 sequences are SQVTM and ANQGSEA. The CDR3 is CSVEPYNEQFF. The CDR3 DNA reads TGCAGCGTTGAACCCTACAATGAGCAGTTCTTC.

This clonotype was found a few times. V and J are TRBV6-2 or TRBV6-3 and TRBJ2-1, with 10 bases that match TRBD2. Looked up from germline, CDR1 is MNHEY and CDR2 is SVGEGT. V dropped 3 bases and J dropped 0; count of bases not matched to a gene: 14. The CDR3 is 20 residues long. Here the CDR3 reads CASSYTKSGGVGFSYNEQFF. The CDR3 nucleotides read TGTGCCAGCAGTTATACGAAGAGCGGGGGGGTAGGTTTCTCCTACAATGAGCAGTTCTTC.

This rearrangement joins TRBV6-5 to TRBJ1-6, with TRBD1 matching 9 bases. Germline loops: CDR1 MNHEY, CDR2 SVGAGI. The ends lost 4 bases at V and 2 bases at J; junction bases unmatched: 3. CDR3 length equals 16 residues. In DNA, the CDR3 is TGTGCCAGCAGTTGGGGACAGGGTACCTATAATTCACCCCTCCACTTT. Its protein is CASSWGQGTYNSPLHF.

In this sample, this clonotype turned up many times. J is TRBJ2-7 and V is TRBV20-1; D uncertain. This CDR3 is 12 amino acids long. Germline assignment: CDR1 DFQATT and CDR2 SNEGSKA (reference sequence). With 3 bases removed from V and 3 bases from J, the gap between germline ends came to 9 bases. The CDR3 DNA is TGCAGTGCTAGCGGATCTCTCTACGAGCAGTACTTC. Protein: CSASGSLYEQYF.

This clonotype was observed at least ten times. The V gene is TRBV7-2, the J gene TRBJ1-4; a weak D match, TRBD1 (5 bases). CDR1 and CDR2 from the germline V gene are SGHTA and FQGNSA. Deletions cut 5 bases from V and 1 base from J, with 11 bases between. This CDR3 is built from 15 residues. The CDR3 protein is CASSAQGGTNEKLFF. Here the CDR3 DNA reads TGTGCCAGCAGCGCTCAGGGCGGAACTAATGAAAAACTGTTTTTT.

The genes are TRBV7-9 and TRBJ2-7; TRBD2 is a possible D gene (5 bases). Germline lookup yields CDR1 SEHNR and CDR2 FQNEAQ (reference sequence). Trimming pared 8 bases from V and 2 bases from J, leaving 13 bases between. This CDR3 region has 13 residues. The CDR3 is CASCWTGAYEQYF. The CDR3 coding sequence is TGTGCCAGCTGCTGGACCGGGGCCTACGAGCAGTACTTC. Full variable domain (remainder filled in from reference TRBV7-9 and TRBJ2-7): DTGVSQNPRHKITKRGQNVTFRCDPISEHNRLYWYRQTLGQGPEFLTYFQNEAQLEKSRLLSDRFSAERPKGSFSTLEIQRTEQGDSAMYLCASCWTGAYEQYFGPGTRLTVT.

V is TRBV5-1 and J is TRBJ2-5, with 11 bases fitting TRBD1. Per the germline V gene, CDR1 is SGHRS and CDR2 is YFSETQ. The CDR3 is made up of 17 amino acids. Trimming removed 6 bases from V and 4 bases from J; junction bases left unmatched: 14. For the CDR3, the DNA is TGCGCCAGCATCCCCGTCGGACAGGGGGCGCGTGGAGAGACCCAGTACTTC. Its protein is CASIPVGQGARGETQYF.

The chain has TRBV7-9 and TRBJ1-2; no firm D call. CDR1 is SEHNR and CDR2 is FQNEAQ in the germline V gene (reference sequence). The CDR3 contains 14 residues. Trimming cost V 2 bases and J 2 bases, with 9 bases left between them. CDR3 in DNA: TGTGCCAGCAGCTTATCGGGGAGGAACTATGGCTACACCTTC. As protein: CASSLSGRNYGYTF.

In this sample, this clonotype turned up many times. This rearrangement joins TRBV5-1 to TRBJ2-1; TRBD1 matches at 7 bases. V trimming: 4 bases; J trimming: 4 bases; junction bases outside the gene matches: 8. Germline V lookup: CDR1 SGHRS, CDR2 YFSETQ. There are 15 residues in the CDR3. The CDR3 protein is CASSTGEGAYNEQFF. The CDR3 region has the DNA TGCGCCAGCAGCACCGGTGAGGGGGCGTACAATGAGCAGTTCTTC.

This clonotype was detected a few times. The rearrangement uses TRBV3-1 and TRBJ1-2; no clear D gene. CDR1 is LGHDT and CDR2 is YNNKEL in the germline V gene (reference sequence). Trimming pared 3 bases from V and 6 bases from J, leaving 8 bases between. The CDR3 consists of 12 residues. The CDR3 reads CASSQGRHGYTF. The CDR3 DNA reads TGTGCCAGCAGCCAGGGCCGGCATGGCTACACCTTC.

This clonotype has only a few counts. The V gene is TRBV30, the J gene TRBJ2-1; TRBD2 agrees at 11 bases. Germline values: CDR1 GTSNPN, CDR2 SVGIG (reference sequence). CDR3 length: 14 residues. Trimming removed 4 bases from V and 8 bases from J; junction bases left unmatched: 7. CDR3 loop: CAWNIAGGVYEQFF. In DNA form, the CDR3 reads TGTGCCTGGAACATAGCGGGGGGGGTATATGAGCAGTTCTTC.

The table lists this clonotype with a few counts. The genes are TRBV24-1 and TRBJ2-7, with D possibly TRBD1 on 5 matching bases. The ends were cut back, 4 bases at V and 2 bases at J, with 14 bases in the middle. The CDR3 runs 15 residues. The germline V gene has CDR1 KGHDR and CDR2 SFDVKD. In DNA, the CDR3 is TGTGCCACCAGTGAAGGACAAATTGGGACCTACGAGCAGTACTTC. It is translated as CATSEGQIGTYEQYF.

Only a few counts were recorded for this clonotype. V usage is TRBV3-1 and J usage is TRBJ2-7, with a weak D call TRBD1 (5 bases). Germline values: CDR1 LGHDT, CDR2 YNNKEL (reference sequence). Trimming removed 2 bases at V and 4 bases at J, with 15 bases between. The length of the CDR3 is 15 residues. Here the CDR3 reads CASSQPDSSLYEQYF. The DNA of the CDR3 is TGTGCCAGCAGCCAACCCGACAGTTCCCTATACGAGCAGTACTTC.